The entry below gives a single T cell receptor beta chain sequence along with its context. How the authors handled the data: Reference gene primers were amplified, and this amplification served to estimate nucleated cell counts. Repertoires were generated with immunoSEQ multiplex PCR, while TCRdb's copy carries only in-frame clones and drops some. The V and J calls and clone size come from that table; D and trimming were worked out from the DNA. The sample yields 60,000 to 75,000 clones, around nine tenths seen once. These data are taken from a study of blood T cell repertoires in COVID-19. Study summary: COVID-19 samples from acute and convalescent phases originated in the United States, Italy and Spain. Nucleic acid was either cDNA or gDNA, and it came from T cells, B-cell-depleted T cells, or PBMCs.

The sequencing input was peripheral blood. This TCR derives from a man aged 45 to 65 with active COVID-19.

The CDR3 DNA reads TGTGCCAGCAGACCGGGATCCCCTACGGGCACTGAAGCTTTCTTT. As protein: CASRPGSPTGTEAFF. This rearrangement joins TRBV11-3 to TRBJ1-1; no clear D. Trimming took 6 bases from V and 4 from J, leaving 18 bases between them. CDR1 and CDR2 from the germline V gene are SGHNT and YENEEA. The CDR3 has 15 residues.